The 14 T cell receptor beta chains listed next were all sequenced from one sample in a study of T cell responses to AZD1222 COVID-19 vaccine. Profiling relied on immunoSEQ multiplex PCR, and the TCRdb table lists in-frame clones only, not all of them. The sample consists of around 150,000 clones, around 95% of them appearing once. Sequences were derived from peripheral blood, sampled on day 0 of AZD1222 vaccination. Receptors originate from an adult in good health.

The chain's CDR3 is CASSRQGQSEAFF. In nucleotides, the CDR3 is TGTGCCAGCAGTAGACAGGGCCAATCTGAAGCTTTCTTT. The V call is TRBV6-5, the J call TRBJ1-1; 7 positions agree with TRBD1. The V segment lost 5 bases and the J segment 6 bases; nucleotides outside the gene matches: 6. From germline, CDR1 is MNHEY and CDR2 SVGAGI. The CDR3 has 13 residues.

J is TRBJ1-3 and V is TRBV5-1; 9 bases are shared with TRBD1. The trim removed 6 bases at V and 2 bases at J, leaving 3 bases unmatched. This CDR3 is 14 amino acids long. The germline V gene encodes CDR1 SGHRS and CDR2 YFSETQ. The DNA of the CDR3 is TGCGCCAGCATGGGACAGGGTACTGGAAACACCATATATTTT. This sequence encodes CASMGQGTGNTIYF.

The chain recombines TRBV28 with TRBJ2-1, with D possibly matching TRBD1 (7 bases). The CDR3 has 16 residues. Germline V lookup: CDR1 MDHEN, CDR2 SYDVKM. Between the trimmed V and J ends, which lost 5 bases and 6 bases, there was a span of 20 bases. The CDR3 DNA reads TGTGCCAGCAGTCCGCCGACAGGGAGGTCGGGCAATGAGCAGTTCTTC. This encodes CASSPPTGRSGNEQFF.

The chain couples TRBV6-5 to TRBJ1-1; a possible D gene is TRBD1 (5 bases). This CDR3 has 15 amino acids. Germline loops: CDR1 MNHEY, CDR2 SVGAGI. Trimming took off 5 bases at V and 4 bases at J, with 17 bases between the two ends. The CDR3 sequence is CASSTGGGYGTEAFF. The CDR3 DNA is TGTGCCAGCAGTACCGGCGGGGGGTACGGCACTGAAGCTTTCTTT.

The chain couples TRBV6-4 to TRBJ1-5; D gene ambiguous. From germline, CDR1 is MRHNA and CDR2 SNTAGT. Between the trimmed V and J ends, which lost 3 bases and 0 bases, there was a span of 12 bases. The CDR3 runs to 16 residues. The CDR3 reads CASSEANRYSNQPQHF. In DNA, the CDR3 is TGTGCCAGCAGTGAGGCAAACCGCTATAGCAATCAGCCCCAGCATTTT.

The chain joins TRBV7-9 to TRBJ1-1; 11 bases align to TRBD1. Looked up from germline, CDR1 is SEHNR and CDR2 is FQNEAQ (reference sequence). With V trimmed by 5 bases and J by 4 bases, 3 bases remained unmatched. The CDR3 is 14 residues long. The CDR3 DNA follows: TGTGCCAGCAGCAAGGGACAGGGGGTCACTGAAGCTTTCTTT. Translated: CASSKGQGVTEAFF.

The J gene is TRBJ1-2, the V gene TRBV27, with D possibly TRBD1 on 5 matching bases. The V gene's germline CDR1 is MNHEY and CDR2 SMNVEV (reference sequence). The CDR3 loop spans 16 amino acids. V lost 2 bases and J lost 4, with 17 bases in between. The CDR3 DNA follows: TGTGCCAGCAGTTTAGCAGCTGGACATTACTCCTATGGCTACACCTTC. It encodes CASSLAAGHYSYGYTF.

The CDR3 DNA follows: TGCGCCAGCAGCTGGTCTCGGAACTATGGCTACACCTTC. The encoded protein is CASSWSRNYGYTF. The gene calls are TRBV5-1 and TRBJ1-2; no firm D call. CDR3 size: 13 residues. The V end was cut by 3 bases, the J end by 2 bases, with 8 bases between. Germline V gene sequence: CDR1 SGHRS, CDR2 YFSETQ.

The rearrangement links TRBV5-1 to TRBJ2-3, with 12 positions matching TRBD2. Germline V gene lookup returns CDR1 SGHRS and CDR2 YFSETQ. The J segment lost 3 bases and the V segment lost 2 bases, leaving 4 bases of the junction unmatched. The CDR3 is 16 residues long. CDR3 loop: CASSFALAGGTDTQYF. In DNA form, the CDR3 reads TGCGCCAGCAGCTTCGCCCTAGCGGGGGGGACAGATACGCAGTATTTT.

The V gene is TRBV28, the J gene TRBJ1-2, with a weak D call TRBD1 (6 bases). The ends were cut back, 2 bases at V and 0 bases at J, with 10 bases in the middle. The CDR3 loop spans 15 amino acids. From germline, CDR1 is MDHEN and CDR2 SYDVKM. CDR3 bases: TGTGCCAGCAGTTTACAGGGGACCCCTAACTATGGCTACACCTTC. This encodes CASSLQGTPNYGYTF.

CDR3 sequence reads: CASSQVGLVDGELFF. DNA for the CDR3: TGCGCCAGCAGCCAAGTGGGACTAGTTGACGGGGAGCTGTTTTTT. The chain links TRBV4-1 to TRBJ2-2; 8 bases match TRBD2. The CDR3 is made up of 15 amino acids. J was trimmed by 7 bases and V by 1 base; bases with no gene match: 5. Germline V lookup: CDR1 MGHRA, CDR2 YSYEKL.

This clone was detected once. V is TRBV18 and J is TRBJ2-1; 8 nucleotides align to TRBD2. Germline assignment: CDR1 KGHSH and CDR2 LQKENI. This CDR3 is built from 15 residues. With V trimmed by 3 bases and J by 6 bases, 7 bases remained unmatched. The CDR3 region has the DNA TGTGCCAGCTCACCGGCTAGCGGGTCGGCCAATGAGCAGTTCTTC. Its protein product is CASSPASGSANEQFF.

Here the CDR3 DNA reads TGTGCCTGGACGGGGGACCTCTATGAAAAACTGTTTTTT. Encoded protein: CAWTGDLYEKLFF. The chain carries TRBV30 and TRBJ1-4; maybe TRBD1 (5 bases). V shed 4 bases and J shed 6 bases, with 12 bases lying between them. Germline assignment: CDR1 GTSNPN and CDR2 SVGIG (reference sequence). The CDR3 runs 13 residues.

The chain uses TRBV18 and TRBJ1-2; no reliable D call. This CDR3 is 12 amino acids long. V was clipped by 4 bases and J by 7 bases, with 10 bases between them. The germline V gene has CDR1 KGHSH and CDR2 LQKENI. CDR3 amino acids: CASSLYESGYTF. The CDR3 bases are TGTGCCAGCTCACTCTACGAGAGTGGCTACACCTTC.